The rows below give T cell receptor beta chains drawn from one sample of a study of blood T cell repertoires in COVID-19. TCRdb's table, derived via immunoSEQ multiplex PCR, lists solely in-frame clones and lacks some. The sample lists more than 100,000 clones, 70% to 85% occurring once. Sequencing was carried out using peripheral blood. These receptors were taken from a human donor with acute or convalescent COVID-19. The donor label of this sample is uncertain. CDR3s include the opening cysteine and the closing phenylalanine or tryptophan.

cdr3_aa,j_call,cdr3_length,v_call
CASSYGDRSPLGYGYTF,TRBJ1-2,17,TRBV6-7
CASMVASSYNEQFF,TRBJ2-1,14,TRBV19
CASSAVVAGEAFF,TRBJ1-1,13,TRBV7-9
CASSQDEVLGGELFF,TRBJ2-2,15,TRBV3-1/TRBV3-2
CATSEPGLAGGIVSTDTQYF,TRBJ2-3,20,TRBV24-1
CASSVEPGDTEAFF,TRBJ1-1,14,TRBV9
CASSSGPGQGPTGELFF,TRBJ2-2,17,TRBV7-3
CASSLYRGLSSGYTF,TRBJ1-2,15,TRBV5-4
CASISTSSGNTIYF,TRBJ1-3,14,TRBV19
CSASGNRGHSGGALNEQFF,TRBJ2-1,19,TRBV20-1
CASSWNREQETQYF,TRBJ2-5,14,TRBV5-1
CASSQVPGWDTQYF,TRBJ2-3,14,TRBV4-1
CASSGRAWGVEAFF,TRBJ1-1,14,TRBV2
CASSLSRGHTGELFF,TRBJ2-2,15,TRBV7-3
CASSFGGREKLFF,TRBJ1-4,13,TRBV5-1
CASSSGGSTRTDTQYF,TRBJ2-3,16,TRBV5-1
CASSQEGSGLVLEQYF,TRBJ2-7,16,TRBV4-2
CASSLIGTGGYSNEKLFF,TRBJ1-4,18,TRBV5-1
CASSLPAGDTTNEKLFF,TRBJ1-4,17,TRBV7-9
CASSSFRHSFFNSPLHF,TRBJ1-6,17,TRBV27
CASSSVLNYGYTF,TRBJ1-2,13,TRBV7-2
CASSFSTGFAARGNEQFF,TRBJ2-1,18,TRBV28
CATSDATGDEAFF,TRBJ1-1,13,TRBV24-1
CASSLIQGSDSPLHF,TRBJ1-6,15,TRBV5-1
CASAHGGNTGELFF,TRBJ2-2,14,TRBV5-1
CASSARDRASSGNTIYF,TRBJ1-3,17,TRBV3-1/TRBV3-2
CASSLSGANVLTF,TRBJ2-6,13,TRBV11-2
CASSEAPPTGTNTGELFF,TRBJ2-2,18,TRBV2
CASSHSGTGYNEQFF,TRBJ2-1,15,TRBV3-1/TRBV3-2
CATSRGAETQYF,TRBJ2-5,12,TRBV15
CASSQIGEQYF,TRBJ2-7,11,TRBV3-1/TRBV3-2